The clone carrying this T cell receptor (beta chain) was detected many times. Its matching antigen is unknown. TCRdb re-analysed the 5' RACE reads in MiXCR, keeping a single row per CDR3 protein. The table lists under 150,000 distinct CDR3 sequences, approximately 10% of them singletons. The source of the sample is a study of spatial heterogeneity in lung cancer. Across the study: More than 9.5 raw reads, on average, carried each unique TCR and UMI combination. Study outcomes and limitations: Blood showed ubiquitous tumor TCRs more often at resection than at routine follow-up.

Germline CDR1 is GTSNPN and CDR2 is SVGIG (reference sequence). The ends lost 0 bases at V and 3 bases at J; junction bases unmatched: 2. This CDR3 is built from 14 residues. Time point: blood at routine non-recurrence follow-up after resection. The authors sequenced whole RNA from tumor, nontumor lung or frozen PBMC without sorting. The chain employs TRBV30 and TRBJ2-7; 10 nucleotides match TRBD1. Sequencing was performed on PBMCs, taken at follow-up. The receptor's source is a female donor with early-stage non-small cell lung cancer. The CDR3 sequence is CAWSVGQGIYEQYF. For the CDR3, the DNA is TGTGCCTGGAGTGTGGGACAGGGGATCTACGAGCAGTACTTC.